Listed below are T cell receptor beta chains from one sample, sequenced in a study of blood T cell repertoires in COVID-19. Sequencing used immunoSEQ multiplex PCR; TCRdb keeps in-frame clones, though not all of them. The profile shows roughly 400,000 clones, 70% to 90% of them singletons. Specimen: peripheral blood. Source of these receptors: a woman in her sixties with COVID-19, enrolled during active disease. The CDR3 runs from the conserved cysteine through the conserved F or W. D genes are given only for firm matches. Clone size is given for some rows only: seen once, a few or many times, or a class if the clone is expanded.

j_call clone_size v_call d_call cdr3_aa cdr3_nt
TRBJ1-4 . TRBV19 TRBD1 CASSMSGGEKLFF TGTGCCAGTAGTATGTCAGGGGGCGAAAAACTGTTTTTT
TRBJ1-2 . TRBV29-1 TRBD1 CSAGGQGYGYTF TGCAGCGCCGGGGGACAGGGCTATGGCTACACCTTC
TRBJ1-3 once TRBV5-1 . CASSLHLGPGNTIYF TGCGCCAGCAGCCTTCATCTGGGGCCTGGAAACACCATATATTTT
TRBJ2-1 . TRBV7-9 . CASSLGEQGSEFF TGTGCCAGCAGCTTAGGGGAACAGGGTAGCGAGTTCTTC
TRBJ1-1 . TRBV27 TRBD1 CASSASDRANTEAFF TGTGCCAGCAGTGCCTCGGACAGGGCGAACACTGAAGCTTTCTTT
TRBJ2-1 . TRBV5-1 TRBD2 CASSLTLAGRSSYNEQFF TGCGCCAGCAGCTTGACACTAGCGGGGCGCAGCTCCTACAATGAGCAGTTCTTC
TRBJ2-7 . TRBV11-3 . CASSLGGLKTYEQYF TGTGCCAGCAGCTTGGGGGGACTCAAGACTTACGAGCAGTACTTC
TRBJ1-6 . TRBV27 . CASKRSYNSPLHF TGTGCCAGCAAGAGGAGTTATAATTCACCCCTCCACTTT
TRBJ1-1 . TRBV10-3 . CAISDKGATEAFF TGTGCCATCAGTGATAAGGGAGCCACTGAAGCTTTCTTT
TRBJ2-1 . TRBV9 TRBD2 CASSGLAGGLYNEQFF TGTGCCAGCAGCGGACTAGCGGGGGGCCTATACAATGAGCAGTTCTTC
TRBJ1-1 once TRBV29-1 . CSVEDTGAEAFF TGCAGCGTTGAAGATACGGGGGCTGAAGCTTTCTTT
TRBJ1-3 . TRBV19 . CATSTVLRNTIYF TGTGCCACTTCGACAGTGCTTCGAAACACCATATATTTT
TRBJ2-3 . TRBV5-6 . CASSFNGAGTDTQYF TGTGCCAGCAGTTTCAATGGTGCGGGCACAGATACGCAGTATTTT
TRBJ1-1 . TRBV7-3 TRBD1 CASSLDRDTEAFF TGTGCCAGCAGCTTAGACAGGGACACTGAAGCTTTCTTT
TRBJ2-7 once TRBV6-5 . CASSQLGDIAYEQYF TGTGCCAGCAGTCAACTTGGGGACATAGCCTACGAGCAGTACTTC
TRBJ2-3 . TRBV2 . CASMRGSTDTQYF TGTGCCAGCATGAGGGGGAGCACAGATACGCAGTATTTT
TRBJ2-7 . TRBV7-9 . CASSPDGTSYEQYF TGTGCCAGCAGCCCCGATGGGACTTCCTACGAGCAGTACTTC
TRBJ2-5 . TRBV9 TRBD2 CASSVGGLAGPWGETQYF TGTGCCAGCAGCGTAGGAGGACTAGCGGGGCCTTGGGGTGAGACCCAGTACTTC
TRBJ2-7 . TRBV18 . CASSPRGQPSYEQYF TGTGCCAGCTCACCAAGGGGCCAGCCCTCCTACGAGCAGTACTTC
TRBJ2-1 . TRBV7-3 TRBD1 CASSLIQGVRNEQFF TGTGCCAGCAGCTTAATCCAGGGGGTGAGGAATGAGCAGTTCTTC
TRBJ2-7 . TRBV6-5 TRBD1 CASRGLGDRVHEQYF TGTGCCAGCAGAGGGTTGGGGGACAGGGTCCACGAGCAGTACTTC
TRBJ2-3 . TRBV3-1/TRBV3-2 . CASSQDRQRAQYF TGTGCCAGCAGCCAAGATAGACAACGTGCGCAGTATTTT
TRBJ1-1 . TRBV5-1 TRBD1 CASSSQGAFTEAFF TGCGCCAGCAGCTCACAGGGGGCCTTCACTGAAGCTTTCTTT
TRBJ2-4 . TRBV19 TRBD1 CASSVGQGRGNIQYF TGTGCCAGTAGTGTGGGACAGGGGAGAGGCAACATTCAGTACTTC
TRBJ2-3 . TRBV3-1/TRBV3-2 . CASSQRDPSTDTQYF TGTGCCAGCAGCCAACGCGATCCTAGCACAGATACGCAGTATTTT
TRBJ1-6 . TRBV6-4 . CASSAGGGNSPLHF TGTGCCAGCAGCGCCGGGGGGGGAAATTCACCCCTCCACTTT
TRBJ1-5 . TRBV18 . CASSRGGATNQPQHF TGTGCCAGCTCACGGGGAGGGGCAACCAATCAGCCCCAGCATTTT
TRBJ1-1 . TRBV6-5 TRBD1 CASSPHQDREKAFF TGTGCCAGCAGTCCCCACCAGGACAGGGAGAAAGCTTTCTTT
TRBJ2-7 . TRBV5-1 . CASSLVTGGEQYF TGCGCCAGCAGCTTGGTTACAGGTGGCGAGCAGTACTTC
TRBJ1-1 . TRBV12-3/TRBV12-4 . CASSQRAEAFF TGTGCCAGCAGCCAACGCGCTGAAGCTTTCTTT
TRBJ1-6 . TRBV9 . CASSVGSGSPLHF TGTGCCAGCAGCGTAGGATCGGGTTCACCCCTCCACTTT
TRBJ1-1 . TRBV5-1 . CASSLVASGGKTEAFF TGCGCCAGCAGCTTGGTGGCCTCGGGAGGAAAAACTGAAGCTTTCTTT
TRBJ1-3 . TRBV18 . CASSPVRVAGNTIYF TGTGCCAGCTCACCGGTCAGGGTGGCTGGAAACACCATATATTTT
TRBJ1-6 . TRBV5-6 . CASSLAGSSYNSPLHF TGTGCCAGCAGCTTAGCCGGGAGCTCCTATAATTCACCCCTCCACTTT
TRBJ2-2 few TRBV6-5 TRBD2 CASSYKRGTGELFF TGTGCCAGCAGTTACAAGCGGGGGACCGGGGAGCTGTTTTTT
TRBJ1-1 . TRBV18 . CASSLRLLAEAFF TGTGCCAGCTCACTCCGACTCCTCGCTGAAGCTTTCTTT
TRBJ2-1 once TRBV28 TRBD2 CASRRSGGWSYNEQFF TGTGCCAGCAGACGTAGCGGGGGGTGGTCCTACAATGAGCAGTTCTTC
TRBJ2-1 . TRBV7-6 TRBD2 CASSGGLDTVNEQFF TGTGCCAGCAGCGGAGGACTAGACACAGTCAATGAGCAGTTCTTC
TRBJ1-6 once TRBV5-6 . CASSPTGANSPLHF TGTGCCAGCAGCCCGACTGGGGCCAATTCACCCCTCCACTTT
TRBJ1-1 . TRBV10-1 TRBD1 CASSESWTGANTEAFF TGCGCCAGCAGTGAGTCGTGGACAGGGGCGAACACTGAAGCTTTCTTT
TRBJ1-6 once TRBV19 TRBD1 CASRGTGDSPLHF TGTGCCAGTAGAGGGACAGGGGATTCACCCCTCCACTTT
TRBJ1-3 once TRBV28 TRBD1 CASISGPGQGGETGNTIYF TGTGCCAGCATCTCCGGCCCGGGACAGGGGGGAGAGACTGGAAACACCATATATTTT
TRBJ1-2 . TRBV18 . CASSPGPYDNYGYTF TGTGCCAGCTCACCGGGGCCATACGATAACTATGGCTACACCTTC
TRBJ2-2 . TRBV19 . CASSISGFANTGELFF TGTGCCAGTAGTATATCAGGGTTCGCGAACACCGGGGAGCTGTTTTTT
TRBJ1-1 . TRBV28 . CASSSGALRAFF TGTGCCAGCAGCTCAGGGGCTTTAAGAGCTTTCTTT
TRBJ1-5 . TRBV19 TRBD1 CASSPSRTGVKGQPQHF TGTGCCAGTAGTCCGAGCCGGACAGGGGTAAAAGGTCAGCCCCAGCATTTT
TRBJ1-5 . TRBV12-5 TRBD1 CASGLPWTGPISSNQPQHF TGTGCTAGTGGTTTGCCTTGGACAGGGCCGATCTCAAGCAATCAGCCCCAGCATTTT
TRBJ1-2 . TRBV5-1 TRBD1 CASSPGQGASYGYTF TGCGCCAGCAGCCCGGGACAGGGGGCTTCCTATGGCTACACCTTC
TRBJ2-7 . TRBV4-1 . CASSQDSYEQYF TGCGCCAGCAGCCAAGACTCTTACGAGCAGTACTTC
TRBJ2-7 few TRBV9 . CASSVELHSYEQYF TGTGCCAGCAGCGTAGAACTACACTCCTACGAGCAGTACTTC
TRBJ2-3 . TRBV11-2 TRBD2 CASSPLGSGGSTDTQYF TGTGCCAGCAGCCCCCTGGGTAGCGGGGGAAGCACAGATACGCAGTATTTT
TRBJ2-7 few TRBV12-3/TRBV12-4 TRBD2 CATRAGERGEQYF TGTGCCACTCGAGCGGGGGAAAGAGGCGAGCAGTACTTC
TRBJ2-7 . TRBV7-2 . CASSYGLQGGNEQYF TGTGCCAGCAGCTACGGTCTGCAGGGTGGGAACGAGCAGTACTTC
TRBJ1-3 . TRBV2 . CASKGQTQEASGNTIYF TGTGCCAGCAAAGGACAGACGCAAGAGGCTTCTGGAAACACCATATATTTT